This entry lists 20 T cell receptor beta chains sequenced from one sample in a study of blood T cell repertoires in COVID-19. Profiled with immunoSEQ multiplex PCR; TCRdb holds only in-frame clones, not every one. The sample consists of 450,000 or so clones, roughly nine tenths of them appearing once. What was sequenced was peripheral blood. These receptor sequences come from a man aged 18 to 29 with COVID-19, enrolled during active disease.

This chain joins TRBV2 and TRBJ2-1, with 9 bases identical to TRBD1. Germline V gene sequence: CDR1 SNHLY, CDR2 FYNNEI. The CDR3 sequence is 14 residues long. Germline trimming cut 7 bases from V and 7 bases from J; bases unmatched to any gene: 8. DNA for the CDR3: TGTGCCAGCACTGTCACAGGGGGCGTAAATGAGCAGTTCTTC. Residues: CASTVTGGVNEQFF.

The chain is built from TRBV4-1 and TRBJ2-2, with 13 nucleotides matching TRBD2. The germline V gene has CDR1 MGHRA and CDR2 YSYEKL. This CDR3 comprises 17 residues. With 4 bases clipped from V and 0 bases from J, the junction kept 2 bases outside the gene matches. As DNA, the CDR3 is TGCGCCAGCAGCCGGACTAGCGGGGGCACGAACACCGGGGAGCTGTTTTTT. Translating gives CASSRTSGGTNTGELFF.

The chain has TRBV10-2 and TRBJ2-7; 8 bases map to TRBD2. This CDR3 comprises 14 residues. Germline CDR1 is WSHSY and CDR2 is SAAADI. J lost 2 bases, V lost 7 bases, and 7 bases had no gene match. CDR3 loop: CASTTGTSAYEQYF. The CDR3 DNA follows: TGCGCCAGCACAACCGGGACTAGTGCCTACGAGCAGTACTTC.

The gene calls are TRBV7-9 and TRBJ2-1; a weak D match, TRBD2 (6 bases). Deletions cut 10 bases from V and 3 bases from J, with 13 bases between. Germline V gene data show CDR1 as SEHNR and CDR2 as FQNEAQ (reference sequence). The CDR3 runs to 13 residues. The CDR3 region is CATLLEGYNEQFF. Written as DNA, the CDR3 is TGTGCCACCCTTCTGGAGGGCTACAATGAGCAGTTCTTC.

The gene calls are TRBV6-5 and TRBJ2-1; 8 nucleotides align to TRBD2. V trimming: 1 base; J trimming: 6 bases; junction bases outside the gene matches: 5. CDR1 MNHEY and CDR2 SVGAGI come from the germline V gene. There are 15 residues in the CDR3. The CDR3, as DNA: TGTGCCAGCAGTTACTGGACCCGGGGGGGCAATGAGCAGTTCTTC. Translating gives CASSYWTRGGNEQFF.

There are a few counts of this clone. The V and J genes are TRBV25-1 and TRBJ1-1; weak D call: TRBD1 (6 bases). V lost 5 bases to trimming and J lost 0 bases, with 13 bases between them. The germline V gene encodes CDR1 MGHDK and CDR2 SYGVNS. The CDR3 sequence is 15 residues long. The CDR3 loop is CASSFRTAMNTEAFF. CDR3 in DNA: TGTGCCAGCAGTTTCCGGACAGCCATGAACACTGAAGCTTTCTTT.

The gene calls are TRBV18 and TRBJ2-3, with TRBD2 as a possible D gene (7 bases). The V gene lost 2 bases and the J gene lost 5 bases, with 11 bases spanning the gap. The CDR3 spans 14 residues. CDR1 and CDR2 from the germline V gene are KGHSH and LQKENI. CDR3 protein: CASSPGGAIDTQYF. CDR3 coding DNA: TGTGCCAGCTCACCAGGGGGGGCCATAGATACGCAGTATTTT.

This chain links TRBV27 with TRBJ1-6; TRBD1 might be the D (5 bases). CDR3 length: 15 residues. Per the germline V gene, CDR1 is MNHEY and CDR2 is SMNVEV (reference sequence). Trimming pared 5 bases from V and 14 bases from J, leaving 22 bases between. CDR3 nucleotides: TGTGCCAGCAGTGGTCGACAGAGTTTAAGTTGGGCCCTCCACTTT. This sequence encodes CASSGRQSLSWALHF.

This chain joins TRBV27 and TRBJ2-1; D possibly corresponds to TRBD2 (7 bases). The V and J ends lost 5 bases and 5 bases respectively, with 22 bases between them. CDR1 is MNHEY and CDR2 is SMNVEV in the germline V gene (reference sequence). The CDR3 runs to 17 residues. CDR3 amino acids: CASSLLRGAFNDNEQFF. The CDR3, as DNA: TGTGCCAGCAGTCTTTTACGGGGGGCCTTTAACGACAATGAGCAGTTCTTC.

The chain recombines TRBV4-2 with TRBJ2-2; 9 positions agree with TRBD2. The CDR3 spans 18 residues. Germline lookup yields CDR1 LGHNA and CDR2 YNFKEQ. The trim removed 4 bases at V and 4 bases at J, leaving 13 bases unmatched. In DNA, the CDR3 is TGTGCCAGCAGCCCACCGTTCGGGGCGGGGGGGTTCACCGGGGAGCTGTTTTTT. It translates to CASSPPFGAGGFTGELFF.

Notes on this clone: The junction differs from germline at one of its ends, possibly a read error. V is TRBV12-3 or TRBV12-4 and J is TRBJ2-2; TRBD1 matches at 8 bases. The CDR3 is 13 residues long. Here the CDR3 reads CASRDRLTGELFF. In DNA, the CDR3 is TGTGCCAGCCGGGACAGGTTGACCGGCGAGCTGTTTTTT.

V gene TRBV6-5 combines with J gene TRBJ2-7, with TRBD2 matching 9 bases. Germline V lookup: CDR1 MNHEY, CDR2 SVGAGI. The CDR3 extends over 12 amino acids. J was trimmed by 3 bases and V by 11 bases; bases with no gene match: 5. The CDR3 region is CAAGREGYEQYF. The CDR3 nucleotides read TGTGCCGCGGGGCGGGAGGGCTACGAGCAGTACTTC.

The CDR3 here is CASSRLGRGENSPLHF. In DNA, the CDR3 is TGTGCCAGCAGTAGGCTAGGCAGGGGGGAAAATTCACCCCTCCACTTT. The V gene is TRBV27, the J gene TRBJ1-6, with 7 bases fitting TRBD1. V lost 5 bases and J lost 7; bases outside the gene matches: 11. The CDR3 loop spans 16 amino acids. Germline CDR1 is MNHEY and CDR2 is SMNVEV (reference sequence).

In its sample, this clone was seen once. The chain uses TRBV7-9 and TRBJ2-3; the match to TRBD2 covers 8 bases. After removal of 3 bases from V and 6 bases from J, the junction contained 5 bases not matched to a gene. Germline-derived CDR1 and CDR2 are SEHNR and FQNEAQ (reference sequence). The CDR3 totals 14 residues. CDR3: CASSLAGGKDTQYF. Here the CDR3 DNA reads TGTGCCAGCAGCTTGGCGGGAGGAAAGGATACGCAGTATTTT. Full variable domain (missing parts from reference TRBV7-9 and TRBJ2-3): DTGVSQNPRHKITKRGQNVTFRCDPISEHNRLYWYRQTLGQGPEFLTYFQNEAQLEKSRLLSDRFSAERPKGSFSTLEIQRTEQGDSAMYLCASSLAGGKDTQYFGPGTRLTVL.

DNA of the CDR3: TGTGCCAGCGGGGCGGTCCAAGAGACCCAGTACTTC. Its protein product is CASGAVQETQYF. This sequence joins TRBV2 and TRBJ2-5; D might be TRBD1 (5 bases). The germline V gene has CDR1 SNHLY and CDR2 FYNNEI. This CDR3 is 12 amino acids long. Deletions cut 8 bases from V and 1 base from J, with 8 bases between.

The genes are TRBV6-5 and TRBJ2-4; the D gene is possibly TRBD1 (5 bases). Germline-derived CDR1 and CDR2 are MNHEY and SVGAGI. CDR3 size: 14 residues. The V end lost 6 bases, the J end lost 1 base, and 10 bases lay between the germline ends. The chain's CDR3 is CASRGPGAKNIQYF. In nucleotides, the CDR3 is TGTGCCAGCAGGGGGCCCGGGGCCAAAAACATTCAGTACTTC.

This rearrangement joins TRBV5-1 to TRBJ2-1; D is possibly TRBD2 (5 bases). V was shortened by 0 bases and J by 3 bases, with 13 bases between the two germline ends. Germline V gives CDR1 SGHRS, CDR2 YFSETQ. This CDR3 region has 16 residues. The CDR3 DNA reads TGCGCCAGCAGCTTGGTGGCTAGTGAGGGCTACAATGAGCAGTTCTTC. Its translation is CASSLVASEGYNEQFF.

The chain uses TRBV10-3 and TRBJ2-2, with 15 bases identical to TRBD2. The CDR3 has 18 amino acids. The V gene's germline CDR1 is ENHRY and CDR2 SYGVKD. V dropped 3 bases and J dropped 4; count of bases not matched to a gene: 6. In DNA, the CDR3 is TGTGCCATCAGTGACGGGACTAGCGGGGGGATATTCACCGGGGAGCTGTTTTTT. Its protein product is CAISDGTSGGIFTGELFF.

The rearrangement uses TRBV19 and TRBJ2-2; possibly TRBD2 for D (6 bases). This CDR3 has 15 amino acids. Trimming took 3 bases from V and 5 from J, leaving 13 bases between them. CDR1 and CDR2 (germline): LNHDA, SQIVND (reference sequence). CDR3 sequence (DNA): TGTGCCAGTAGTATGATCGGGAGTGGTACCGGGGAGCTGTTTTTT. It specifies CASSMIGSGTGELFF.

Comments on this clone: Other DNA sequences in this sample translate to the same CDR3. The rearrangement links TRBV19 to TRBJ2-3, with 7 nucleotides matching TRBD2. This CDR3 has 14 amino acids. Per germline, CDR1 LNHDA and CDR2 SQIVND (reference sequence). V dropped 3 bases and J dropped 0; count of bases not matched to a gene: 0. CDR3 sequence reads: CASSIGGSTDTQYF. CDR3 sequence (DNA): TGTGCCAGTAGTATCGGGGGGAGCACAGATACGCAGTATTTT.